The 12 T cell receptor beta chains listed next were all sequenced from one sample in a study of radiotherapy plus CTLA-4 blockade in lung cancer (dated by TCRdb to 2017 to 2018). Library prep was done by the immunoSEQ multiplex PCR assay. TCRdb took this table from immuneACCESS and kept in-frame rearrangements with V and J called. Such tables lack part of the clones; where checked against another copy, unresolved V genes explain under half of the gap, and the rest is unexplained. The sample data list approximately 30,000 clones, and 80% to 90% of these were observed just once. Approximately 25% of the sample is held by the ten biggest clonotypes. Sequences were derived from peripheral blood, sampled from a patient treated with radiotherapy plus ipilimumab. The receptors were sampled from a human donor with non-small cell lung cancer that progressed on radiotherapy plus ipilimumab.

The rearrangement links TRBV6-5 to TRBJ1-2; 8 nucleotides line up with TRBD1. From germline, CDR1 is MNHEY and CDR2 SVGAGI. The CDR3 length is 12 residues. V lost 10 bases to trimming and J lost 6 bases; unmatched junction nucleotides: 7. The CDR3, as DNA: TGTGCCACCTACTCGACAGGGGATGGCTACACCTTC. Its translation is CATYSTGDGYTF.

The genes are TRBV6-6 and TRBJ2-7; a possible D gene is TRBD1 (6 bases). Trimming shortened V by 0 bases and J by 3 bases, and 15 bases separated the two germline ends. The CDR3 runs 16 residues. Germline loops: CDR1 MNHNY, CDR2 SVGAGI (reference sequence). The CDR3 DNA follows: TGTGCCAGCAGTTACTCTGGTGACAGGAAGGGCTACGAGCAGTACTTC. Protein: CASSYSGDRKGYEQYF.

V usage is TRBV10-3 and J usage is TRBJ2-7, with TRBD2 matching 12 bases. Germline loops: CDR1 ENHRY, CDR2 SYGVKD. V shed 5 bases, J shed 1 base, and the junction held 3 bases outside the gene matches. This CDR3 comprises 15 residues. DNA of the CDR3: TGTGCCATCAGTCCTACTAGCGGGGGGTCCTACGAGCAGTACTTC. Translation gives CAISPTSGGSYEQYF.

The chain links TRBV7-9 to TRBJ1-1; TRBD1 aligns across 8 bases. This CDR3 is 14 amino acids long. Per the germline V gene, CDR1 is SEHNR and CDR2 is FQNEAQ (reference sequence). Germline trimming cut 10 bases from V and 6 bases from J; bases unmatched to any gene: 13. The CDR3 loop is CATTGQGFGAEAFF. DNA of the CDR3: TGTGCCACGACCGGACAGGGTTTTGGCGCTGAAGCTTTCTTT.

The chain combines TRBV5-6 with TRBJ2-5; TRBD1 matches 7 bases. The length of the CDR3 is 17 residues. Germline loops: CDR1 SGHDT, CDR2 YYEEEE. After removal of 3 bases from V and 3 bases from J, the junction contained 14 bases not matched to a gene. The CDR3 loop reads CASSSFMGDSLEETQYF. The CDR3 DNA is TGTGCCAGCAGCTCCTTCATGGGGGACAGCCTTGAAGAGACCCAGTACTTC.

The J gene is TRBJ2-3, the V gene TRBV13; 9 positions match TRBD2. V dropped 0 bases and J dropped 0; count of bases not matched to a gene: 10. Germline CDR1 PRHDT, CDR2 FYEKMQ (reference sequence). This CDR3 is built from 19 residues. CDR3 in amino acids: CASSLGVAGAISSTDTQYF. CDR3 sequence (DNA): TGTGCCAGCAGCTTAGGGGTAGCGGGGGCCATTTCTAGCACAGATACGCAGTATTTT. Full variable domain (rest looked up from reference TRBV13 and TRBJ2-3): AAGVIQSPRHLIKEKRETATLKCYPIPRHDTVYWYQQGPGQDPQFLISFYEKMQSDKGSIPDRFSAQQFSDYHSELNMSSLELGDSALYFCASSLGVAGAISSTDTQYFGPGTRLTVL.

The J gene is TRBJ1-1, the V gene TRBV27; TRBD1 matches 10 bases. Trimming took 4 bases from V and 10 from J; bases not matched to a gene: 3. Germline CDR1 reads MNHEY; CDR2 reads SMNVEV (reference sequence). The CDR3 consists of 12 residues. CDR3 nucleotides: TGTGCCAGCAGTTATGGACAGGGGGTAGCTTTCTTT. Translation: CASSYGQGVAFF.

This sequence joins TRBV7-4 and TRBJ2-3; maybe TRBD2 (7 bases). The V end was cut by 7 bases, the J end by 4 bases, with 18 bases between. Per germline, CDR1 SGHVT and CDR2 SQSDAQ. The CDR3 is 15 amino acids. CDR3 bases: TGTGCCAGCACCCGAAGGGGGGGGGCGGCAGATACGCAGTATTTT. It translates to CASTRRGGAADTQYF. Complete variable domain (other parts from reference TRBV7-4 and TRBJ2-3): GAGVSQSPRYKVAKRGRDVALRCDSISGHVTLYWYRQTLGQGSEVLTYSQSDAQRDKSGRPSGRFSAERPERSVSTLKIQRTEQGDSAVYLCASTRRGGAADTQYFGPGTRLTVL.

The chain links TRBV6-6 to TRBJ1-2; 8 positions match TRBD1. J gave up 8 bases and V 0 bases, and 5 bases lay outside the gene matches. The germline gives CDR1 MNHNY, CDR2 SVGAGI (reference sequence). There are 14 residues in the CDR3. The CDR3 coding sequence is TGTGCCAGCAGTTACTCCGGGACAGGTGAAGGCTACACCTTC. It is translated as CASSYSGTGEGYTF.

This clone was seen once. The chain couples TRBV28 to TRBJ2-7; TRBD1 matches 9 bases. Germline V gives CDR1 MDHEN, CDR2 SYDVKM. This CDR3 has 17 amino acids. With V trimmed by 4 bases and J by 0 bases, 10 bases remained unmatched. Here the CDR3 reads CASSSPQGAVSSYEQYF. The DNA for the CDR3 is TGTGCCAGCAGTTCCCCACAGGGGGCGGTCTCCTCCTACGAGCAGTACTTC.

This clone was detected a few times. The chain carries TRBV5-1 and TRBJ2-3; 8 bases align to TRBD2. The ends lost 5 bases at V and 2 bases at J; junction bases unmatched: 4. The length of the CDR3 is 14 residues. Germline assignment: CDR1 SGHRS and CDR2 YFSETQ. CDR3 amino acids: CASSFSGITDTQYF. CDR3 nucleotide sequence: TGCGCCAGCAGTTTTAGCGGGATCACAGATACGCAGTATTTT.

This chain links TRBV2 with TRBJ2-3; 12 bases line up with TRBD2. With 6 bases clipped from V and 3 bases from J, the junction kept 4 bases outside the gene matches. The CDR3 contains 15 residues. The V gene's germline CDR1 is SNHLY and CDR2 FYNNEI. The CDR3 nucleotides are TGTGCCAGCAGAGGGACTAGCGGGCGGACAGATACGCAGTATTTT. As protein: CASRGTSGRTDTQYF.